The 18 T cell receptor beta chains listed next were all sequenced from one sample in a study of naive and memory T cell subsets. The beta constant-region primer was an equimolar mix of two oligonucleotides covering TRBC1 and TRBC2. TCRdb redid the calling of the UMI-ligation and nested PCR reads with MiXCR, one entry per CDR3 protein. The sample shows 81,000 or so distinct CDR3 sequences, 7% of them seen only once. The source material was central memory CD4+ T cells from blood. The receptors were sampled from a human donor in good health.

This clonotype was seen a few times. The gene calls are TRBV2 and TRBJ2-4, with D perhaps TRBD1 (7 bases). This CDR3 is 16 amino acids long. CDR1 SNHLY and CDR2 FYNNEI come from the germline V gene. V lost 7 bases and J 2 bases, leaving 18 bases between the germline ends. This chain's CDR3 is CASIPGGLRTKNIQYF. CDR3 coding DNA: TGTGCCAGCATCCCAGGGGGGTTGAGGACCAAAAACATTCAGTACTTC.

Ten or more counts support this clonotype. The CDR3 sequence: CASSQAYSGTSGIFQYF. The DNA of the CDR3 is TGCGCCAGCAGCCAAGCATACTCCGGGACTAGCGGGATTTTCCAGTACTTC. V usage is TRBV4-3 and J usage is TRBJ2-5, with 13 bases matching TRBD2. V was clipped by 1 base and J by 10 bases; unmatched bases: 12. This CDR3 has 17 residues. The V gene's germline CDR1 is LGHNA and CDR2 YSLEER.

This clonotype was detected ten times or more. The chain employs TRBV20-1 and TRBJ1-2; maybe TRBD1 (6 bases). The CDR3 contains 15 residues. V lost 5 bases and J lost 7, with 23 bases in between. The germline CDR1 and CDR2 sequences are DFQATT and SNEGSKA (reference sequence). CDR3 coding DNA: TGCAGTGCTGACCCCCCGACAGGTTGGGGTAGTGGCTACACCTTC. The encoded protein is CSADPPTGWGSGYTF.

This clonotype was counted ten times or more. The chain carries TRBV25-1 and TRBJ1-6; tentative D call: TRBD1 (5 bases). CDR3 length: 14 amino acids. Trimming pared 1 base from V and 9 bases from J, leaving 10 bases between. CDR1 and CDR2 (germline): MGHDK, SYGVNS. For the CDR3, the DNA is TGTGCCAGCAGTGAATCTGGGACGTCTTCACCCCTCCACTTT. It is translated as CASSESGTSSPLHF.

There are many counts of this clonotype. This chain joins TRBV13 and TRBJ1-6, with unresolved D. Germline V gene lookup returns CDR1 PRHDT and CDR2 FYEKMQ (reference sequence). Trimming stripped 6 bases from V and 5 bases from J, with 11 bases between. This CDR3 has 14 amino acids. The chain's CDR3 is CASSRVEDNSPLHF. The CDR3 bases are TGTGCCAGCAGTAGGGTGGAGGATAATTCACCCCTCCACTTT. Together with reference TRBV13 and TRBJ1-6, the CDR3 gives the full variable domain: AAGVIQSPRHLIKEKRETATLKCYPIPRHDTVYWYQQGPGQDPQFLISFYEKMQSDKGSIPDRFSAQQFSDYHSELNMSSLELGDSALYFCASSRVEDNSPLHFGNGTRLTVT.

Many counts were recorded for this clonotype. This rearrangement joins TRBV3-1 to TRBJ2-3, with 9 positions matching TRBD2. This CDR3 comprises 17 residues. The germline CDR1 and CDR2 sequences are LGHDT and YNNKEL (reference sequence). The junction had 7 bases not matched to a gene; V was cut back by 1 base and J by 2 bases. The CDR3 reads CASSQVPSGVLTDTQYF. The CDR3 DNA follows: TGTGCCAGCAGCCAAGTTCCTAGCGGGGTACTCACAGATACGCAGTATTTT.

This clonotype was counted between two and nine times. V gene TRBV7-2 combines with J gene TRBJ2-3, with 8 nucleotides matching TRBD1. The trim removed 5 bases at V and 10 bases at J, leaving 11 bases unmatched. This CDR3 spans 14 amino acids. Per germline, CDR1 SGHTA and CDR2 FQGNSA. CDR3 sequence reads: CASSPTVGQGAQYF. The CDR3 coding sequence is TGTGCCAGCAGCCCCACCGTCGGACAGGGTGCGCAGTATTTT.

This clonotype showed up many times. V gene TRBV3-1 combines with J gene TRBJ2-7; a possible D gene is TRBD1 (7 bases). Germline V gene lookup returns CDR1 LGHDT and CDR2 YNNKEL (reference sequence). This CDR3 spans 12 amino acids. CDR3 nucleotides: TGTGCAACCTACCAGGGGGGAAGCGAGCAGTACTTC. Translation: CATYQGGSEQYF.

This clonotype was seen ten or more times. The chain combines TRBV7-2 with TRBJ1-5; D remains ambiguous. CDR3 size: 15 residues. Germline V gene lookup returns CDR1 SGHTA and CDR2 FQGNSA. V lost 5 bases and J lost 0, with 11 bases in between. The CDR3 DNA reads as TGTGCCAGCAGCCTTAGCGACTTTAGCAATCAGCCCCAGCATTTT. Protein product: CASSLSDFSNQPQHF.

This clonotype showed up just a few times. The DNA of the CDR3 is TGCGCCAGCAGCCAGGCGGGACAGGGCACTGAGCAGTACTTC. Translation gives CASSQAGQGTEQYF. The V call is TRBV4-3, the J call TRBJ2-7; 9 nucleotides match TRBD1. The V and J ends lost 3 bases and 7 bases, in that order; junction bases with no gene match: 7. The CDR3 is 14 residues long. Looked up from germline, CDR1 is LGHNA and CDR2 is YSLEER.

This clonotype was detected only a few times. This chain joins TRBV3-1 and TRBJ2-1; the D gene is possibly TRBD2 (5 bases). The germline CDR1 and CDR2 sequences are LGHDT and YNNKEL (reference sequence). Trimming left V 1 base short and J 0 bases short, with 7 bases between. This CDR3 comprises 15 residues. CDR3 nucleotide sequence: TGTGCCAGCAGCCAAGTAGGGAGCTCCTACAATGAGCAGTTCTTC. As protein: CASSQVGSSYNEQFF.

The chain carries TRBV7-9 and TRBJ2-4; D call uncertain. The germline CDR1 and CDR2 sequences are SEHNR and FQNEAQ (reference sequence). Trimming removed 2 bases at V and 6 bases at J, with 5 bases between. The CDR3 has 12 residues. CDR3 protein: CASSLNGNIQYF. The DNA of the CDR3 is TGTGCCAGCAGCTTAAACGGAAACATTCAGTACTTC.

The genes are TRBV4-2 and TRBJ1-1; D possibly corresponds to TRBD1 (6 bases). The V end lost 2 bases, the J end lost 3 bases, and 7 bases lay between the germline ends. Germline CDR1 LGHNA, CDR2 YNFKEQ. This CDR3 has 13 residues. This chain's CDR3 is CASSQHRDTEAFF. The CDR3 bases are TGTGCCAGCAGCCAACACAGGGACACTGAAGCTTTCTTT.

This clonotype was recorded many times. The chain combines TRBV29-1 with TRBJ2-5; a possible D gene is TRBD1 (5 bases). The CDR3 is 11 amino acids. In germline, CDR1 is SQVTM, CDR2 ANQGSEA. V lost 4 bases to trimming and J lost 5 bases, with 8 bases between them. CDR3 in amino acids: CSVVRGETQYF. Here the CDR3 DNA reads TGCAGCGTTGTTAGGGGTGAGACCCAGTACTTC.

This clonotype was seen ten or more times. The chain recombines TRBV6-6 with TRBJ2-7; D is possibly TRBD1 (5 bases). The CDR3 runs to 14 residues. CDR1 MNHNY and CDR2 SVGAGI come from the germline V gene (reference sequence). Trimming pared 8 bases from V and 5 bases from J, leaving 19 bases between. CDR3 nucleotides: TGTGCCAGCTATAGTATTTATCAGGGCCACGAGCAGTACTTC. Protein product: CASYSIYQGHEQYF.

This clonotype was seen repeatedly, ten times or more. The J gene is TRBJ2-3, the V gene TRBV10-3, with D possibly TRBD1 on 6 matching bases. The germline V and J ends were trimmed by 4 bases and 6 bases, with 8 bases remaining between them. The CDR3 has 12 amino acids. Per germline, CDR1 ENHRY and CDR2 SYGVKD. CDR3 sequence reads: CAISGRGDTQYF. The CDR3 DNA reads as TGTGCCATCAGTGGAAGGGGGGATACGCAGTATTTT.

The chain joins TRBV12-3 or TRBV12-4 to TRBJ2-2, with a possible D match to TRBD1 (5 bases). Trimming took 3 bases from V and 0 from J, leaving 11 bases between them. This CDR3 has 16 amino acids. CDR3 residues: CASSLGHHPNTGELFF. Written as DNA, the CDR3 is TGTGCCAGCAGTTTGGGGCACCACCCGAACACCGGGGAGCTGTTTTTT.

The chain uses TRBV4-1 and TRBJ2-1; 7 nucleotides agree with TRBD1. The V segment lost 4 bases and the J segment 6 bases; nucleotides outside the gene matches: 3. The CDR3 covers 13 residues. Germline-derived CDR1 and CDR2 are MGHRA and YSYEKL. Here the CDR3 reads CASSRNRGNEQFF. The CDR3 coding sequence is TGCGCCAGCAGCCGCAACAGGGGCAATGAGCAGTTCTTC.